Reported below is one TCR beta chain. Antigen specificity is unknown. This entry is derived from a study of OX40 agonist ivuxolimab in advanced cancers. Study-wide results and limits: Within 6 weeks, CD4+ and CD8+ blood T cells expanded clonally at 0.1 to 3.0 mg/kg.

Sequenced by immunoSEQ multiplex PCR; TCRdb stores in-frame clones only, minus some. The table includes about 80,000 clones, 85% to 95% detected once. The V gene lost 0 bases and the J gene lost 8 bases, with 16 bases spanning the gap. The CDR3 runs to 15 residues. Germline V CDR1 and CDR2: LGHNA, YSLEER. The TCR originated in an adult with an advanced solid tumor such as melanoma, head and neck, liver or kidney cancer. The J gene is TRBJ1-2, the V gene TRBV4-3, with a weak D call TRBD1 (6 bases). Sequences were derived from CD4+ or CD8+ T cells sorted from blood, sampled in a trial of the OX40 agonist ivuxolimab. Written as DNA, the CDR3 is TGCGCCAGCAGCCAAGATTTCGCGGGGGCGGTCGGCTACACCTTC. Its protein is CASSQDFAGAVGYTF.